This record concerns one TCR beta chain sequence. This sample stems from a study of monozygotic twins with inflammatory bowel disease. TCRalpha and TCRbeta cDNA underwent two nested PCRs of roughly 16 and 10 cycles. Following a re-call of the 5' RACE reads, TCRdb has one entry per CDR3 protein and lacks DNA. In total, the table holds approximately 400,000 distinct CDR3 sequences. Germline CDR1 reads MDHEN; CDR2 reads SYDVKM. The CDR3 extends over 15 amino acids. The sequence came from a human donor with ulcerative colitis or Crohn's disease, or a healthy co-twin of an affected twin (not recorded which). The chain has TRBV28 and TRBJ2-7; without DNA, the TCRdb call of TRBD2 cannot be checked. Sequences were obtained from blood. The CDR3 reads CASSPSRRLANEQYF.